This T cell receptor (beta chain) was captured by sequencing in a study of OX40 agonist ivuxolimab in advanced cancers. The study, taken as a whole, reports: It was not determined which antigens were specifically recognized by the peripheral T cells that had undergone clonal expansion.

Assay: immunoSEQ multiplex PCR; the TCRdb copy retains only in-frame clones and omits some. The table records 96,000 or so clones, around 80% of them present only once. The CDR3 spans 15 residues. V lost 6 bases and J lost 5, with 20 bases in between. Germline CDR1 and CDR2: MNHNY and SVGAGI (reference sequence). To note about this clone: Antigen unknown.

This chain uses TRBV6-6 with TRBJ2-7, with D perhaps TRBD2 (5 bases). The sequence derives from an adult with an advanced solid tumor such as melanoma, head and neck, liver or kidney cancer. This specimen consisted of CD4+ or CD8+ T cells sorted from blood, obtained in a trial of the OX40 agonist ivuxolimab. The CDR3 nucleotides read TGTGCCAGCAGCGAGGGCGGCTCTTGGACCGACGAGCAGTACTTC. Its protein product is CASSEGGSWTDEQYF.